The entry below describes one T cell receptor beta chain. The data were taken from a study of shared clonotypes between healthy human individuals. Across the study: Two women and a few men aged 18 to 49 served as donors.

Across several immunoSEQ plates, the genomic DNA of each subset was split evenly. Original processing notes: With immunoSEQ giving junction-only sequences and no quality scores, filtering differed. Generated by immunoSEQ multiplex PCR, the TCRdb table keeps only in-frame clones and is missing some. That table supplies the V and J calls and clone size; D and trimming were determined from the DNA. The profile shows some 1.1 million clones, roughly 80% of them singletons. After removal of 5 bases from V and 8 bases from J, the junction contained 13 bases not matched to a gene. Germline CDR1 reads MDHEN; CDR2 reads SYDVKM. The CDR3 consists of 15 residues.

J is TRBJ1-2 and V is TRBV28, with 8 bases fitting TRBD1. The specimen was memory CD4+ T cells from PBMCs. Subset defined: CD45RA-negative fraction. The clonotype was recovered from a man between 18 and 29 years old in good health. Some clones in this sample may be carry-over from other donors' samples. The CDR3: CASSPTTDRGQGYTF. The DNA for the CDR3 is TGTGCCAGCAGTCCGACTACCGACAGGGGACAGGGCTACACCTTC.